The rows below give T cell receptor beta chains drawn from one sample of a study of cytomegalovirus exposure and HLA in healthy donors. TCRdb's table, derived via immunoSEQ multiplex PCR, lists solely in-frame clones and lacks some. Among around 100,000 clones, around three quarters were seen once, and the ten largest hold around 4%. The material sequenced was PBMCs. The receptors derive from a man in his forties in good health and CMV-seronegative. Both conserved end residues are part of each CDR3. Fields, in order: clone size, D gene, J gene, V gene, CDR3 protein, CDR3 DNA. The D gene is left open where the match is weak. Some rows have no size entry. The others give once, few or many, or a class for an expanded clone.

- - TRBJ1-2 TRBV2 CASSYFYGYTF TGTGCCAGCAGTTACTTCTATGGCTACACCTTC
- TRBD1 TRBJ2-1 TRBV9 CASSVSDRGYEQFF TGTGCCAGCAGCGTATCTGACAGGGGCTATGAGCAGTTCTTC
- - TRBJ1-1 TRBV7-9 CSSSLVSGRDAFF TGTTCCAGCAGCTTAGTTAGCGGCAGGGATGCTTTCTTT
- TRBD1 TRBJ1-1 TRBV30 CAWREQGKNTEAFF TGTGCCTGGAGAGAACAGGGGAAGAACACTGAAGCTTTCTTT
- - TRBJ2-5 TRBV10-3 CATLPGQTSETQYF TGTGCCACCCTCCCGGGACAAACCTCGGAGACCCAGTACTTC
- TRBD1 TRBJ1-4 TRBV11-2 CASSRLTGGRGTNEKLFF TGTGCCAGCAGCCGTCTGACAGGGGGGAGGGGAACTAATGAAAAACTGTTTTTT
- TRBD1 TRBJ1-6 TRBV28 CASNKGQGDSPLHF TGTGCCAGCAACAAGGGACAGGGAGATTCACCCCTCCACTTT
- TRBD1 TRBJ2-2 TRBV7-3 CASSFGNRGPGELFF TGTGCCAGCAGTTTCGGAAACAGGGGACCCGGGGAGCTGTTTTTT
- TRBD1 TRBJ2-1 TRBV12-5 CASGPRQGLFNEQFF TGTGCTAGTGGTCCTAGACAGGGCCTCTTCAATGAGCAGTTCTTC
- - TRBJ1-1 TRBV29-1 CSVEEGGAFF TGCAGCGTTGAAGAGGGAGGAGCTTTCTTT
few - TRBJ2-4 TRBV5-8 CASSWAGTGKNIQYF TGTGCCAGCAGCTGGGCGGGGACGGGCAAAAACATTCAGTACTTC
- - TRBJ1-2 TRBV27 CASWARANYGYTF TGTGCCAGCTGGGCCAGAGCTAACTATGGCTACACCTTC
few TRBD1 TRBJ1-6 TRBV5-1 CASRTTRTGGDSPLHF TGCGCCAGCAGGACAACCAGGACAGGAGGGGATTCACCCCTCCACTTT
few - TRBJ1-1 TRBV7-3 CASSLQMNTEAFF TGTGCCAGCAGCTTACAGATGAACACTGAAGCTTTCTTT
- - TRBJ1-4 TRBV5-1 CASSLYTTNEKLFF TGCGCCAGCAGCTTGTACACAACTAATGAAAAACTGTTTTTT
- - TRBJ2-2 TRBV18 CASSPARDGELFF TGTGCCAGCTCACCAGCCAGGGACGGGGAGCTGTTTTTT
- TRBD1 TRBJ2-3 TRBV5-5 CASSVGDRENTQYF TGTGCCAGCAGCGTCGGGGACAGGGAAAATACGCAGTATTTT
- TRBD1 TRBJ1-2 TRBV5-6 CASSLSGGDDYGYTF TGTGCCAGCAGCTTGTCAGGGGGCGATGACTATGGCTACACCTTC
- - TRBJ1-1 TRBV7-6 CASSLGQGSAFF TGTGCCAGCAGCTTAGGGCAGGGGTCGGCTTTCTTT
- TRBD2 TRBJ2-1 TRBV12-5 CASGLSGVGEQFF TGTGCTAGTGGCCTGAGCGGGGTGGGTGAGCAGTTCTTC
once - TRBJ1-2 TRBV30 CACPGDENYGYTF TGTGCCTGCCCAGGGGACGAGAACTATGGCTACACCTTC
few - TRBJ2-3 TRBV4-3 CASSQEVPFAGSTDTQYF TGCGCCAGCAGCCAAGAGGTTCCCTTTGCGGGCAGCACAGATACGCAGTATTTT
- - TRBJ2-5 TRBV28 CASSQREETQYF TGTGCCAGCAGTCAGAGGGAAGAGACCCAGTACTTC
- TRBD1 TRBJ1-5 TRBV7-2 CASSFTGAGQPQHF TGTGCCAGCAGCTTTACAGGGGCGGGTCAGCCCCAGCATTTT
- TRBD2 TRBJ2-3 TRBV30 CAWRLAGTHTQYF TGTGCCTGGAGGCTAGCGGGGACACATACGCAGTATTTT
- - TRBJ1-4 TRBV5-1 CASSPRGTNEKLFF TGCGCCAGCAGCCCCCGGGGGACTAATGAAAAACTGTTTTTT
- - TRBJ2-6 TRBV7-2 CASALRGANVLTF TGTGCCAGCGCTTTGAGGGGGGCCAACGTCCTGACTTTC
- TRBD2 TRBJ2-5 TRBV10-3 CAISHSGGGRETQYF TGTGCCATCAGCCATAGCGGGGGGGGGCGAGAGACCCAGTACTTC
medium-sized TRBD1 TRBJ1-3 TRBV6-6 CASRPDRDRENTIYF TGTGCCAGCAGACCCGACAGGGATCGAGAAAACACCATATATTTT
- - TRBJ1-4 TRBV5-1 CASSLDQGGEKLFF TGCGCCAGCAGCTTGGACCAGGGTGGAGAAAAACTGTTTTTT
once TRBD2 TRBJ2-2 TRBV2 CASSAASGNTGELFF TGTGCCAGCAGTGCGGCTAGCGGCAACACCGGGGAGCTGTTTTTT
- - TRBJ1-1 TRBV29-1 CSVRTDENTEAFF TGCAGCGTTCGCACAGACGAGAACACTGAAGCTTTCTTT
- - TRBJ2-1 TRBV6-5 CASSYTRTSYNEQFF TGTGCCAGCAGTTACACGCGAACCTCCTACAATGAGCAGTTCTTC
- TRBD1 TRBJ2-1 TRBV19 CASSAPGTGSYNEQFF TGTGCCAGTAGTGCCCCCGGGACAGGATCTTACAATGAGCAGTTCTTC
few - TRBJ2-7 TRBV5-1 CASSLGGGDYEQYF TGCGCCAGCAGCTTGGGGGGGGGCGACTACGAGCAGTACTTC
- TRBD2 TRBJ2-1 TRBV9 CASSSSGGNLGNEQFF TGTGCCAGCAGCTCGTCGGGGGGGAATTTAGGGAATGAGCAGTTCTTC
- - TRBJ2-1 TRBV18 CASSLRGGAGVDEQFF TGTGCCAGCTCACTAAGGGGGGGGGCCGGCGTGGATGAGCAGTTCTTC
- - TRBJ1-2 TRBV30 CAWSLGSEGYTF TGTGCCTGGAGTCTAGGGAGTGAGGGCTACACCTTC
- TRBD2 TRBJ2-5 TRBV7-9 CASSLGSGGYQETQYF TGTGCCAGCAGCTTAGGTAGCGGGGGATACCAAGAGACCCAGTACTTC
few - TRBJ1-5 TRBV28 CASSKQEISNQPQHF TGTGCCAGCAGTAAACAGGAGATTAGCAATCAGCCCCAGCATTTT
once TRBD1 TRBJ1-1 TRBV4-2 CASSQDRKMNTEAFF TGTGCCAGCAGCCAGGACAGGAAAATGAACACTGAAGCTTTCTTT
few - TRBJ1-5 TRBV30 CQGISNQPQHF TGTCAGGGTATCAGCAATCAGCCCCAGCATTTT
few - TRBJ1-5 TRBV29-1 CSVVGQVGQPQHF TGCAGCGTTGTTGGGCAGGTCGGCCAGCCCCAGCATTTT
- - TRBJ1-5 TRBV9 CASSSGWGPQPQHF TGTGCCAGCAGCTCTGGGTGGGGCCCTCAGCCCCAGCATTTT
- - TRBJ2-5 TRBV4-2 CASSRERWETQYF TGTGCCAGCAGCCGGGAGCGTTGGGAGACCCAGTACTTC
- - TRBJ1-2 TRBV7-2 CASSPRTANYGYTF TGTGCCAGCAGCCCCCGGACAGCTAACTATGGCTACACCTTC
- TRBD1 TRBJ1-1 TRBV30 CAWQGQAVTEAFF TGTGCCTGGCAGGGACAGGCAGTGACTGAAGCTTTCTTT
- - TRBJ2-2 TRBV5-6 CASSFRAGNTGELFF TGTGCCAGCAGCTTTCGGGCGGGGAACACCGGGGAGCTGTTTTTT
- - TRBJ1-1 TRBV5-6 CASSLSFLGTEAFF TGTGCCAGCAGCTTGTCCTTTCTCGGGACTGAAGCTTTCTTT
- - TRBJ2-1 TRBV7-3 CASSLISPETYNEQFF TGTGCCAGCAGCTTAATAAGCCCTGAGACTTACAATGAGCAGTTCTTC
- TRBD1 TRBJ2-2 TRBV7-7 CASSEGQGANTGELFF TGTGCTAGCAGCGAGGGACAGGGGGCCAACACCGGGGAGCTGTTTTTT
- - TRBJ1-4 TRBV28 CASSLSGAQGKLFF TGTGCCAGCAGCCTCAGCGGGGCTCAAGGAAAACTGTTTTTT
- - TRBJ1-6 TRBV7-3 CASSLQQGHYNSPLHF TGTGCCAGCAGCTTGCAACAGGGACACTATAATTCACCCCTCCACTTT
- TRBD2 TRBJ2-7 TRBV19 CASRPSGVYEQYF TGTGCCAGTAGGCCTAGCGGGGTCTACGAGCAGTACTTC
- - TRBJ2-3 TRBV5-4 CASSLPTQGRDTQYF TGTGCCAGCAGCTTGCCTACCCAGGGGAGAGATACGCAGTATTTT